This TCR beta chain was retrieved from a study of blood T cell repertoires in COVID-19. Study background: Nucleic acid was either cDNA or gDNA, and it came from T cells, B-cell-depleted T cells, or PBMCs.

The CDR3 has 11 amino acids. V was pared by 8 bases and J by 0 bases, with 6 bases between. Per the germline V gene, CDR1 is DFQATT and CDR2 is SNEGSKA (reference sequence). Profiling relied on immunoSEQ multiplex PCR, and the TCRdb table lists in-frame clones only, not all of them. The sample shows 300,000 or so clones, about 90% of them seen only once. Study members were between about 18 and 100 years old and lived in around 24 US regions. Researchers sorted participants into cohorts using their self-reported clinical history. This clonotype originated in a woman in her twenties or thirties who had recovered from COVID-19. The V gene is TRBV20-1, the J gene TRBJ2-3, with no clear D. Material: PBMCs or T cells enriched from blood (not recorded which). CDR3 protein: CSCSSTDTQYF. The DNA of the CDR3 is TGCAGTTGTTCTAGCACAGATACGCAGTATTTT.